This T cell receptor (beta chain) was recorded in a study of T cell clones after liver transplantation. The CDR3 has 13 amino acids. Deletions cut 2 bases from V and 3 bases from J, with 11 bases between. The V gene's germline CDR1 is SQVTM and CDR2 ANQGSEA. Repertoires were generated with immunoSEQ multiplex PCR, while TCRdb's copy carries only in-frame clones and drops some. Of roughly 74,000 clones listed, around 80% were seen once; the top ten hold about 0.6%. This material consisted of CD4+ T cells from blood, taken before liver transplant. This TCR was recovered from a human donor who received a liver transplant. The chain links TRBV29-1 to TRBJ2-7; D perhaps matches TRBD1 (6 bases). CDR3 amino acids: CSVERGSDYEQYF. Here the CDR3 DNA reads TGCAGCGTTGAAAGGGGGTCGGACTACGAGCAGTACTTC.